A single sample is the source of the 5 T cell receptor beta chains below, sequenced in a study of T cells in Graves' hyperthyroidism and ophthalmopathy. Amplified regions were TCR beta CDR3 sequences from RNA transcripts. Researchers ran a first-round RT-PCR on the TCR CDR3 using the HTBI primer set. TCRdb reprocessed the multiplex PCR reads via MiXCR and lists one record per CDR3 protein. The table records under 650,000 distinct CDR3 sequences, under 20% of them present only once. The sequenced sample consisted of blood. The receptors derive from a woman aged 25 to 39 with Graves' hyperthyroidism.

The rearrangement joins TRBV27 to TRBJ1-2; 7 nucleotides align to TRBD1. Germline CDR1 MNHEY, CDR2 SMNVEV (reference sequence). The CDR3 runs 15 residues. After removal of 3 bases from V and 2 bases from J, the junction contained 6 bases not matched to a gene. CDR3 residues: CASSFTGEANYGYTF. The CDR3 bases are TGTGCCAGCAGTTTTACAGGGGAGGCAAACTATGGCTACACCTTC.

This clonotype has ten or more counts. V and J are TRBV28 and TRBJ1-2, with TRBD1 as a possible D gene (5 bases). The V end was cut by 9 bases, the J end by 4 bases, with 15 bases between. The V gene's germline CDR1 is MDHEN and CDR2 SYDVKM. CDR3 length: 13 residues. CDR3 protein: CASGATSGYGYTF. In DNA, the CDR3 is TGTGCCAGTGGGGCCACCTCGGGCTATGGCTACACCTTC.

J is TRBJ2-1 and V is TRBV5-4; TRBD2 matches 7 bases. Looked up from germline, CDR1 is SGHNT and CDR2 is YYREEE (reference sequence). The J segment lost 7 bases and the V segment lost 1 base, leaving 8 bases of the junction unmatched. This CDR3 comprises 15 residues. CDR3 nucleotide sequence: TGTGCCAGCAGCTTGCTTAGACTAGCAGGGAATGAGCAGTTCTTC. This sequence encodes CASSLLRLAGNEQFF.

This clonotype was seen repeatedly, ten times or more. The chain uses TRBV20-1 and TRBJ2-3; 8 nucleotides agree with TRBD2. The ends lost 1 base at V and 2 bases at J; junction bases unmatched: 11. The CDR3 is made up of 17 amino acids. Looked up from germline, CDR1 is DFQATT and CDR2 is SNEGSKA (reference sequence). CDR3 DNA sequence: TGCAGTGCTAGAGGGATAGCGGGATTCAAAATCACAGATACGCAGTATTTT. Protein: CSARGIAGFKITDTQYF.

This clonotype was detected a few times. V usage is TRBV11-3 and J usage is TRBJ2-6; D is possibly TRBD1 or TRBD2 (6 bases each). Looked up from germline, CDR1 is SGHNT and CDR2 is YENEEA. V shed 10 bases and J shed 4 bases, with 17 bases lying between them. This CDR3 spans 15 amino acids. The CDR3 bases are TGTGCCACCGAAATAGGGGGGTCAGGGGCCAACGTCCTGACTTTC. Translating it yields CATEIGGSGANVLTF. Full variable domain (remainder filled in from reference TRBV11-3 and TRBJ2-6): EAGVVQSPRYKIIEKKQPVAFWCNPISGHNTLYWYLQNLGQGPELLIRYENEEAVDDSQLPKDRFSAERLKGVDSTLKIQPAELGDSAVYLCATEIGGSGANVLTFGAGSRLTVL.